The clone carrying this T cell receptor (beta chain) was detected only a few times. What it binds is not known. The table came from immunoSEQ multiplex PCR; TCRdb's copy has only in-frame clones and leaves some out. The sample has 1.5 million to 2.5 million clones, about 95% seen once; the top ten hold 1% to 1.5%. The record originates from a study of shared clonotypes between healthy human individuals. Study-level background: The cohort comprised a couple of women and a few men. Their ages spanned 18 to 49 years. Each donor's CD8 memory used one plate, CD8 naive two, each CD4 subset three. Study conclusions and caveats: When naive CD4 clonotypes were compared across four donors, about 4.8% were shared. Owing to a small donor count, the genetic and exposure-history diversity represented was limited.

The length of the CDR3 is 14 residues. V gave up 6 bases and J gave up 0 bases, with 11 bases separating them. Germline V gene data show CDR1 as SNHLY and CDR2 as FYNNEI. CD45RO-negative cells were positively selected for CCR7, leaving out terminally differentiated effector memory CD45RA+ cells. This sequence originates from a man between 18 and 35 years old in good health. The sequenced sample consisted of naive CD8+ T cells sorted from blood. The chain carries TRBV2 and TRBJ1-1; D uncertain. CDR3 loop: CASSRGFMNTEAFF. The DNA of the CDR3 is TGTGCCAGCAGCCGAGGGTTCATGAACACTGAAGCTTTCTTT.